A selection of T cell receptor beta chains follows, all from one sample in a study of blood T cells in healthy people across ages. Each CDR3 protein is one row after TCRdb ran MiXCR on the 5' RACE reads. Of 2 million or so distinct CDR3 sequences in the sample, about 50% were seen once. Sample: blood. Every receptor here comes from a woman aged 40 to 50 in good health. Both conserved end residues are part of each CDR3. D genes are given only for firm matches. Rows give clone size only sometimes, using once, few, many, or a class for an expanded clone.

d_gene: TRBD2; abundance: once; j_gene: TRBJ2-1; v_gene: TRBV10-2; CDR3aa: CAIGGNEQFF; CDR3nt: TGCGCCATCGGGGGGAATGAGCAGTTCTTC
d_gene: NA; abundance: few; j_gene: TRBJ2-2; v_gene: TRBV3-1; CDR3aa: CASSQGGYTGELFF; CDR3nt: TGTGCCAGCAGCCAAGGAGGGTATACCGGGGAGCTGTTTTTT
d_gene: NA; abundance: NA; j_gene: TRBJ2-5; v_gene: TRBV6-2/TRBV6-3; CDR3aa: CASNGQTGETQYF; CDR3nt: TGTGCCAGCAACGGGCAAACAGGGGAGACCCAGTACTTC
d_gene: NA; abundance: few; j_gene: TRBJ2-3; v_gene: TRBV25-1; CDR3aa: CASSMTGMSTDTQYF; CDR3nt: TGTGCCAGCAGTATGACAGGAATGAGCACAGATACGCAGTATTTT
d_gene: TRBD2; abundance: once; j_gene: TRBJ2-7; v_gene: TRBV27; CDR3aa: CASSLTSAASYEQYF; CDR3nt: TGTGCCAGCAGTTTAACTAGCGCGGCCAGCTACGAGCAGTACTTC
d_gene: TRBD1; abundance: NA; j_gene: TRBJ1-1; v_gene: TRBV29-1; CDR3aa: CSVHRGEITEAFF; CDR3nt: TGCAGCGTCCACAGGGGGGAAATCACTGAAGCTTTCTTT
d_gene: NA; abundance: NA; j_gene: TRBJ1-2; v_gene: TRBV11-1; CDR3aa: CASSPRLTLGYGYTF; CDR3nt: TGTGCCAGCAGCCCAAGATTGACCCTAGGGTATGGCTACACCTTC
d_gene: NA; abundance: few; j_gene: TRBJ2-1; v_gene: TRBV29-1; CDR3aa: CSVFKRAGGEQFF; CDR3nt: TGCAGCGTTTTCAAGCGGGCGGGCGGTGAGCAGTTCTTC
d_gene: TRBD1; abundance: NA; j_gene: TRBJ2-1; v_gene: TRBV15; CDR3aa: CATSRSDRFDGQFF; CDR3nt: TGTGCCACCAGCAGATCGGACAGGTTCGATGGGCAGTTCTTC
d_gene: NA; abundance: NA; j_gene: TRBJ2-7; v_gene: TRBV20-1; CDR3aa: CSARDRGRRNEQYF; CDR3nt: TGCAGTGCTAGAGATCGGGGCAGGCGCAATGAGCAGTACTTC
d_gene: TRBD2; abundance: few; j_gene: TRBJ2-7; v_gene: TRBV4-3; CDR3aa: CASSQAVGGSYEQYF; CDR3nt: TGCGCCAGCAGCCAAGCCGTCGGGGGGAGCTACGAGCAGTACTTC
d_gene: NA; abundance: NA; j_gene: TRBJ2-1; v_gene: TRBV15; CDR3aa: CATSRAKVSYNEQFF; CDR3nt: TGTGCCACCAGCAGAGCTAAAGTCTCCTACAATGAGCAGTTCTTC
d_gene: NA; abundance: NA; j_gene: TRBJ2-5; v_gene: TRBV9; CDR3aa: CASSVDTRGPQDRYF; CDR3nt: TGTGCCAGCAGCGTAGACACCCGGGGGCCCCAAGATCGGTACTTC
d_gene: NA; abundance: few; j_gene: TRBJ2-7; v_gene: TRBV5-1; CDR3aa: CASSFQEQYNEQYF; CDR3nt: TGCGCCAGCAGCTTCCAGGAACAGTACAATGAGCAGTACTTC
d_gene: TRBD1; abundance: NA; j_gene: TRBJ2-4; v_gene: TRBV6-2/TRBV6-3; CDR3aa: CASSDRAPNIQYF; CDR3nt: TGTGCCAGCAGTGACAGGGCGCCTAACATTCAGTACTTC
d_gene: TRBD2; abundance: NA; j_gene: TRBJ2-7; v_gene: TRBV10-3; CDR3aa: CAISESSPGLGGNSYEQYF; CDR3nt: TGTGCCATCAGTGAGTCATCCCCGGGACTAGGCGGGAACTCCTACGAGCAGTACTTC
d_gene: TRBD1; abundance: NA; j_gene: TRBJ1-1; v_gene: TRBV7-6; CDR3aa: CASSEQGGTTEAFF; CDR3nt: TGTGCCAGCAGCGAACAGGGGGGGACCACTGAAGCTTTCTTT